Listed here are 21 T cell receptor beta chains from one sample, sequenced in a study of blood T cell repertoires in COVID-19. Produced via immunoSEQ multiplex PCR; TCRdb's table is partial and in-frame only. The sample contains some 330,000 clones, over 70% of which appear only once. The sequencing sample was made of PBMCs or T cells enriched from blood (not recorded which). Receptors originate from a man aged 30-40 years who had recovered from COVID-19.

The chain employs TRBV5-1 and TRBJ1-6, with D possibly matching TRBD1 (5 bases). The germline CDR1 and CDR2 sequences are SGHRS and YFSETQ. V lost 2 bases and J lost 7, with 7 bases in between. This CDR3 is built from 13 residues. CDR3 sequence reads: CASSFSGNSPLHF. The CDR3 DNA follows: TGCGCCAGCAGCTTTTCAGGGAATTCACCCCTCCACTTT.

Of note for this clone: A junction boundary mismatches the germline segment, possibly from a read error. V and J are TRBV5-1 and TRBJ2-5, with 7 bases that match TRBD2. From germline, CDR1 is SGHRS and CDR2 YFSETQ. There are 13 residues in the CDR3. The CDR3 nucleotides are TGCGCCAGCAGATTGGGGAGGGAAGAGACCCAGTACTTC. Protein: CASRLGREETQYF.

This clone was detected once. The chain combines TRBV25-1 with TRBJ1-2; TRBD1 matches at 8 bases. The CDR3 runs 15 residues. After removal of 2 bases from V and 1 base from J, the junction contained 3 bases not matched to a gene. The germline V gene encodes CDR1 MGHDK and CDR2 SYGVNS. Here the CDR3 reads CASSEPGQGNYGYTF. The CDR3 nucleotides are TGTGCCAGCAGTGAACCCGGACAGGGTAACTATGGCTACACCTTC.

The rearrangement uses TRBV7-3 and TRBJ2-2; 9 nucleotides match TRBD2. Per germline, CDR1 SGHTA and CDR2 FQGTGA. The length of the CDR3 is 17 residues. Trimming at V came to 2 bases and at J to 0 bases, leaving 4 bases not matched to a gene. CDR3 nucleotide sequence: TGTGCCAGCAGCTTACTAGCGGGGCCCACGAACACCGGGGAGCTGTTTTTT. Translating it yields CASSLLAGPTNTGELFF.

The V gene is TRBV28, the J gene TRBJ2-2; unclear D gene. This CDR3 is built from 13 residues. With 7 bases removed from V and 3 bases from J, the gap between germline ends came to 9 bases. The germline V gene encodes CDR1 MDHEN and CDR2 SYDVKM. The CDR3 sequence: CASNSGYTGELFF. The CDR3 DNA follows: TGTGCCAGCAATTCGGGTTACACCGGGGAGCTGTTTTTT.

This chain links TRBV6-5 with TRBJ1-4; D not resolved. The V end was cut by 0 bases, the J end by 5 bases, with 13 bases between. The CDR3 spans 16 residues. Germline V CDR1 and CDR2: MNHEY, SVGAGI. The chain's CDR3 is CASSYSMKRVNEKLFF. The CDR3 DNA sequence: TGTGCCAGCAGTTACTCGATGAAGCGGGTAAATGAAAAACTGTTTTTT.

The chain is built from TRBV6-1 and TRBJ2-7; tentatively, D is TRBD2 (5 bases). Germline V gives CDR1 MNHNS, CDR2 SASEGT. Trimming took 4 bases from V and 2 from J, leaving 18 bases between them. This CDR3 spans 16 amino acids. CDR3 region: CASSVLWEIRAYEQYF. DNA for the CDR3: TGTGCCAGCAGTGTGCTATGGGAGATAAGGGCCTACGAGCAGTACTTC.

CDR3 sequence: CSVEDYTGNQETQYF. The DNA of the CDR3 is TGCAGCGTTGAAGATTACACAGGGAACCAAGAGACCCAGTACTTC. V usage is TRBV29-1 and J usage is TRBJ2-5, with D possibly TRBD1 on 6 matching bases. Germline loops: CDR1 SQVTM, CDR2 ANQGSEA. V lost 0 bases and J 0 bases, leaving 11 bases between the germline ends. There are 15 residues in the CDR3.

The chain links TRBV13 to TRBJ2-2; TRBD1 is a possible D gene (6 bases). CDR1 is PRHDT, CDR2 FYEKMQ, per germline (reference sequence). Trimming took off 4 bases at V and 4 bases at J, with 16 bases between the two ends. CDR3 length equals 16 residues. The CDR3 DNA reads as TGTGCCAGCAGCTCGACAGGCATAGGGAGCACCGGGGAGCTGTTTTTT. It specifies CASSSTGIGSTGELFF.

This clone was recorded only once. The CDR3 is CASSLTGTGVSGNTIYF. The CDR3 region has the DNA TGTGCCAGCAGCTTGACGGGGACAGGTGTCTCTGGAAACACCATATATTTT. The chain is built from TRBV3-1 (or the pseudogene TRBV3-2) and TRBJ1-3, with 8 positions matching TRBD1. This CDR3 is built from 17 residues. Germline-derived CDR1 and CDR2 are LGHDT and YNNKEL (reference sequence). The trim removed 5 bases at V and 0 bases at J, leaving 9 bases unmatched.

The chain employs TRBV2 and TRBJ2-5; D uncertain. V was cut by 4 bases and J by 7 bases, with 10 bases left in between. The CDR3 is 12 residues long. CDR1 is SNHLY, CDR2 FYNNEI, per germline. CDR3 nucleotides: TGTGCCAGCAGTGGGGCCCTGGGGACCCAGTACTTC. It is translated as CASSGALGTQYF.

The chain carries TRBV7-6 and TRBJ1-5; no firm D call. V lost 9 bases and J lost 10, with 19 bases in between. Germline-derived CDR1 and CDR2 are SGHVS and FNYEAQ. There are 13 residues in the CDR3. The CDR3 DNA sequence: TGTGCCAGGGCGACCCTGGCGGATAGTCCCCAGCATTTT. Amino acids: CARATLADSPQHF. Full variable domain (outside the CDR3, taken from reference TRBV7-6 and TRBJ1-5): GAGVSQSPRYKVTKRGQDVALRCDPISGHVSLYWYRQALGQGPEFLTYFNYEAQQDKSGLPNDRFSAERPEGSISTLTIQRTEQRDSAMYRCARATLADSPQHFGDGTRLSIL.

The chain joins TRBV5-8 to TRBJ1-5; the match to TRBD1 covers 12 bases. CDR3 length: 17 residues. Looked up from germline, CDR1 is SGHTS and CDR2 is YDEGEE. Trimming took 3 bases from V and 0 from J; bases not matched to a gene: 4. The chain's CDR3 is CASSSGQGAGSNQPQHF. As DNA, the CDR3 is TGTGCCAGCAGCTCGGGACAGGGGGCAGGTAGCAATCAGCCCCAGCATTTT.

The chain is built from TRBV7-9 and TRBJ1-4; no firm D call. Germline loops: CDR1 SEHNR, CDR2 FQNEAQ (reference sequence). The germline V and J ends were trimmed by 6 bases and 5 bases, with 10 bases remaining between them. The CDR3 has 13 residues. In DNA, the CDR3 is TGTGCCAGCAGGGACTCGGGAAATGAAAAACTGTTTTTT. Translation: CASRDSGNEKLFF.

This chain connects TRBV10-2 to TRBJ1-2; 7 bases fit TRBD1. V was clipped by 0 bases and J by 7 bases; unmatched bases: 11. The germline gives CDR1 WSHSY, CDR2 SAAADI. The CDR3 contains 16 residues. The CDR3 coding sequence is TGCGCCAGCAGTGAGTCGGGGACAGTCACGGTTAGTGGCTACACCTTC. This codes for CASSESGTVTVSGYTF.

This clone was counted only a few times. Written as DNA, the CDR3 is TGCGCCAGCAGCTTGGCCAACGGTGTAGCGGGGGGTAACCAAGAGACCCAGTACTTC. Amino acid sequence: CASSLANGVAGGNQETQYF. The chain recombines TRBV5-1 with TRBJ2-5; 10 bases line up with TRBD2. This CDR3 comprises 19 residues. V trimming: 0 bases; J trimming: 0 bases; junction bases outside the gene matches: 11. From germline, CDR1 is SGHRS and CDR2 YFSETQ.

The chain recombines TRBV5-1 with TRBJ2-1; 9 bases are shared with TRBD2. V trimming: 6 bases; J trimming: 5 bases; junction bases outside the gene matches: 12. The germline gives CDR1 SGHRS, CDR2 YFSETQ. This CDR3 has 16 amino acids. The CDR3 is CASTLEGGGAHNEQFF. CDR3 sequence (DNA): TGCGCCAGCACTCTGGAGGGCGGGGGGGCCCACAATGAGCAGTTCTTC.

This clone was seen once. Other DNA sequences in the same sample also yield this CDR3. The V gene is TRBV14, the J gene TRBJ1-5; D gene uncertain. This CDR3 spans 14 amino acids. Per the germline V gene, CDR1 is SGHDN and CDR2 is FVKESK. V was clipped by 1 base and J by 4 bases, with 8 bases between them. CDR3 residues: CASSQGGGNQPQHF. DNA for the CDR3: TGTGCCAGCAGCCAAGGCGGCGGTAATCAGCCCCAGCATTTT.

The chain couples TRBV7-3 to TRBJ1-3, with D maybe TRBD1 (6 bases). Trimming pared 5 bases from V and 2 bases from J, leaving 10 bases between. The CDR3 runs to 14 residues. Per the germline V gene, CDR1 is SGHTA and CDR2 is FQGTGA. The CDR3 nucleotides read TGTGCCAGCAGCCTAGGGGGGGCTGGAAACACCATATATTTT. Protein sequence: CASSLGGAGNTIYF.

The genes are TRBV7-9 and TRBJ2-5; 7 nucleotides align to TRBD2. The CDR3 runs to 14 residues. Germline V gives CDR1 SEHNR, CDR2 FQNEAQ (reference sequence). Germline trimming cut 5 bases from V and 5 bases from J; bases unmatched to any gene: 8. CDR3 coding DNA: TGTGCCAGCAGCCCCACCGCCGGGGGGGAGACCCAGTACTTC. Translated, it gives CASSPTAGGETQYF.

The chain combines TRBV11-3 with TRBJ2-1, with D unresolved. The CDR3 runs 15 residues. V gave up 5 bases and J gave up 6 bases, with 17 bases separating them. Per germline, CDR1 SGHNT and CDR2 YENEEA. The DNA for the CDR3 is TGTGCCAGCAGCCGTCAGGTGGCAGGTTTCAATGAGCAGTTCTTC. It yields the protein CASSRQVAGFNEQFF.